The T cell receptor (beta chain) under discussion was sequenced for a study of neurological immune-mediated disorders (dated by TCRdb to between 2018 and 2021). At the level of the whole study: Using UMI-based sequencing, the study compared peripheral blood TCR-beta repertoires from patients with HTLV-I-associated myelopathy (HAM/TSP), patients with multiple sclerosis, and healthy controls. Longitudinal samples, technical triplicates and paired sorted CD4+ and CD8+ T-cell subsets, alongside PBMC samples, were included among the roughly 100 TCR-beta libraries. The cohort comprised approximately 67 subjects: 15 or so HAM/TSP patients, 35 or so multiple sclerosis patients and some 20 healthy controls.

This clonotype came up many times. Its antigen is not yet known. Per-base quality was not reported, and no clone a single base away is much larger than it. Here is what the overall study found, with its caveats: Across subjects, expanded clones never shared an identical CDR3 amino acid sequence, which suggests that the TCR-beta repertoires in every group were private. TCR clonal expansion was greatest in HAM/TSP patients and smallest in MS patients, who ranked below even healthy controls.

cDNA was synthesized by template-switch 5'RACE using a primer with a 10-nucleotide random unique molecular identifier that tagged each TCR transcript. Each sequencing run produced over 160 million TCR-beta sequences covering 15-18 subjects. Total RNA was extracted with the RNeasy kit. TCR-beta VDJ regions were amplified with primers for the TCR constant region and the 5'RACE anchor, using the KAPA Real-time Library Amplification kit. A first PCR added sample indexes and Illumina adaptors, after which a second PCR increased the library yield. After Ampure bead purification, the roughly 650 bp TCR product was size-selected on a 2% E-gel SizeSelection system. Before pooling, library quality was checked on a Bioanalyzer, concentration was measured with Qubit, and libraries were quantified with the Kapa Library Quantification kit. Paired-end 2 x 150 bp sequencing of the libraries was performed on an Illumina HiSeq 2500. To increase sequence diversity, about 25-31% phiX was spiked into each library pool. As for how the authors treated the data: Quality-filtered reads were processed with the UMI-based MiGEC pipeline, which removed over 75% of raw TCR sequences during error correction. VDJ genes were aligned to IMGT germline references, and clonotypes were defined by unique CDR3 amino acid sequence plus V-J genes. VDJtools evaluated clonal expansion, Shannon diversity and CDR3 relatedness (CalcPairwiseDistances, ClusterSamples); CLCbio workbench built phylogenetic trees. A clone was classed as expanded if it had 8 or more unique UMIs, a cutoff based on coefficient-of-variation modelling across technical triplicates. TCRdb reran the public reads through fastp at Q25 and MiXCR, keeping productive beta chains. Each entry merges the rows of one CDR3 protein and shows their most common DNA and genes. The V and J calls come from TCRdb's annotation, not from the publication. The sample data list 25,000 to 30,000 distinct CDR3 sequences, and about 7% of these were observed just once. About 9% of the sample lies in the top ten.

The healthy controls were volunteers from a blood bank in Maryland, USA. For the unsorted PBMC libraries, 2 million PBMCs were stored in RNAlater at -80 degrees C until RNA extraction and were used to generate the libraries. Peripheral blood underwent Ficoll-Hypaque density gradient centrifugation to isolate PBMCs, which were then cryopreserved in liquid nitrogen. V is reduced by 3 bases and J by 6 bases, leaving a spacing of 27 bases between them. CDR1 is given as SGHDT and CDR2 as YYEEEE, both from the germline V gene. The CDR3 holds 19 amino acids from the cysteine to the phenylalanine. Only the CDR3 portion is preserved as DNA: 57 bases, with reading frame beginning at the first base.

The sequence was obtained from a woman aged 50 to 60 in good health. The V and J genes are TRBV5-6 and TRBJ1-4, with the D gene uncertain. Material for sequencing was PBMCs. The CDR3 has the sequence CASSSRFWMAELDHEKLFF. The DNA sequence follows: TGTGCCAGCAGCTCCCGTTTTTGGATGGCTGAATTAGACCATGAAAAACTGTTTTTT.